One sample yielded the 2 T cell receptor beta chains listed below, sequenced in a study of T cells in localized non-small cell lung cancer. Measured with immunoSEQ multiplex PCR; TCRdb has only the in-frame clones, and not every one. The data contain fewer than 40,000 clones, 85% to 95% of them singletons. The source was peripheral blood, collected before any cancer treatment. These receptors originate from an older female donor with stage I lung adenocarcinoma.

Worth noting for this clone: One junction end does not reproduce the germline sequence, and a read error may be involved. The chain recombines TRBV7-2 with TRBJ1-2; no clear D. The CDR3 extends over 15 amino acids. CDR1 and CDR2 (germline): SGHTA, FQGNSA. CDR3 DNA sequence: TGTGCCGGCAGCTTAGGGTCAGAGAGTTACCATGGCTACACCTTC. This sequence encodes CAGSLGSESYHGYTF. The full variable domain, rest sourced from reference TRBV7-2 and TRBJ1-2, is GAGVSQSPSNKVTEKGKDVELRCDPISGHTALYWYRQSLGQGLEFLIYFQGNSAPDKSGLPSDRFSAERTGGSVSTLTIQRTQQEDSAVYLCAGSLGSESYHGYTFGSGTRLTVV.

The chain uses TRBV6-5 and TRBJ2-7, with a possible D match to TRBD2 (6 bases). V lost 7 bases to trimming and J lost 4 bases, with 17 bases between them. CDR1 is MNHEY and CDR2 is SVGAGI in the germline V gene. The length of the CDR3 is 14 residues. CDR3 DNA: TGTGCCAGCACGCGGGGAGGTGCCGCGTACGAGCAGTACGTC. It encodes CASTRGGAAYEQYV.